This T cell receptor (beta chain) was captured in a study of blood T cell repertoires in COVID-19. Sequenced by immunoSEQ multiplex PCR; TCRdb stores in-frame clones only, minus some. Here the sample spans about 440,000 clones, 87% being singletons. The CDR3 runs 14 residues. The V segment lost 3 bases and the J segment 6 bases; nucleotides outside the gene matches: 4. CDR1 is LGHNT and CDR2 is FRNRAP in the germline V gene. V is TRBV12-5 and J is TRBJ1-1; 10 positions agree with TRBD1. The material sequenced was PBMCs or T cells enriched from blood (not recorded which). This clonotype was sampled from a woman under 30 with acute COVID-19. As DNA, the CDR3 is TGTGCTAGTGGTTTTGGACAGGGGGTACCTGAAGCTTTCTTT. Translating gives CASGFGQGVPEAFF.